Shown below are 5 T cell receptor beta chains from a single sample sequenced in a study of cytomegalovirus exposure and HLA in healthy donors (dated by TCRdb to the late 2010s). Receptors were amplified or captured by the immunoSEQ multiplex PCR assay. The source is immuneACCESS, and TCRdb retained only in-frame sequences with V and J called. Part of the clones is not carried over; for the studies checked, unresolved V genes explain less than half of this, and the remainder is unexplained. This sample lists 200,000 or so clones; approximately 86% were detected once. 2.9% of the sample is in the top ten clones. Material for sequencing was PBMCs. The receptors here all came from a young woman in good health and CMV-seronegative.

The chain combines TRBV5-1 with TRBJ2-1; TRBD2 aligns across 9 bases. This CDR3 is built from 17 residues. Germline-derived CDR1 and CDR2 are SGHRS and YFSETQ. Germline trimming cut 7 bases from V and 0 bases from J; bases unmatched to any gene: 11. Written as DNA, the CDR3 is TGCGCCAGCGCCCCTGCTAGCGGGACCGTCTCCTACAATGAGCAGTTCTTC. It codes for CASAPASGTVSYNEQFF.

The rearrangement links TRBV6-1 to TRBJ2-2; D is possibly TRBD2 (5 bases). The CDR3 is 13 residues long. Germline V gene data show CDR1 as MNHNS and CDR2 as SASEGT. This CDR3 reads CATRRENTGELFF. The CDR3 nucleotides are TGTGCTACGCGACGGGAGAACACCGGGGAGCTGTTTTTT.

This clone occurred once. The chain carries TRBV28 and TRBJ2-3; D ambiguous. The ends were cut back, 5 bases at V and 1 base at J, with 4 bases in the middle. The CDR3 sequence is 12 residues long. Germline V gene sequence: CDR1 MDHEN, CDR2 SYDVKM. The CDR3 here is CASSTGTDTQYF. CDR3 DNA sequence: TGTGCCAGCAGTACAGGCACAGATACGCAGTATTTT.

This clone occurred a few times. The chain uses TRBV7-9 and TRBJ2-3; TRBD2 might be the D (5 bases). V lost 1 base, J lost 3 bases, and 11 bases lay in between. From germline, CDR1 is SEHNR and CDR2 FQNEAQ (reference sequence). The CDR3 extends over 15 amino acids. The CDR3 DNA reads TGTGCCAGCAGCTTAGTTAGGCCGGGGACAGATACGCAGTATTTT. Amino acids: CASSLVRPGTDTQYF.

This rearrangement joins TRBV25-1 to TRBJ2-3; the match to TRBD2 covers 11 bases. This CDR3 comprises 17 residues. Trimming took 2 bases from V and 0 from J; bases not matched to a gene: 4. Germline assignment: CDR1 MGHDK and CDR2 SYGVNS. The CDR3 DNA sequence: TGTGCCAGCAGTGAACCATGGACTAGCGGGAGCACAGATACGCAGTATTTT. Protein: CASSEPWTSGSTDTQYF.